The clone carrying this TCR beta chain appeared a few times. In germline, CDR1 is SGDLS, CDR2 YYNGEE. The V and J ends lost 2 bases and 1 base, in that order; junction bases with no gene match: 2. This CDR3 has 15 amino acids. These data come from a study of T-cell reconstitution after alpha-beta-depleted transplantation in children. Unique molecular identifiers were used to barcode this TCRbeta library. Using its own MiXCR run on the PCR reads, TCRdb lists one record per CDR3 protein. The repertoire holds some 490,000 distinct CDR3 sequences, around an eighth seen once, with about 5.4% in the top ten.

This receptor was taken from a human donor who donated a stem cell graft to a child with combined immunodeficiency. Sequencing used PBMCs from the stem cell graft donor, obtained from the stem cell graft. V usage is TRBV9 and J usage is TRBJ2-5, with 10 bases matching TRBD1. The CDR3 sequence is CASSVGQGLQETQYF. The DNA of the CDR3 is TGTGCCAGCAGCGTGGGACAGGGGCTCCAAGAGACCCAGTACTTC.